This T cell receptor (beta chain) comes out of a study of blood T cell repertoires in COVID-19. Across the study: Researchers got acute and convalescent COVID-19 samples from the United States, Italy and Spain. Sources were T cells, B-cell-depleted T cells, or PBMCs; the material itself was cDNA or gDNA.

Assay: immunoSEQ multiplex PCR; the TCRdb copy retains only in-frame clones and omits some. The sample has nearly 50,000 clones, around 86% seen once. CDR1 SNHLY and CDR2 FYNNEI come from the germline V gene. Trimming pared 6 bases from V and 3 bases from J, leaving 14 bases between. This CDR3 spans 14 amino acids. The sample consisted of peripheral blood. This chain uses TRBV2 with TRBJ1-1; D perhaps matches TRBD1 (6 bases). The sequence was obtained from a woman at least 80 years old with COVID-19, enrolled during active disease. The CDR3 nucleotides read TGTGCCAGCAGGGAGGACAGAAGCGACACTGAAGCTTTCTTT. It yields the protein CASREDRSDTEAFF.